The clone carrying this T cell receptor (beta chain) has ten or more counts. Its target is unknown. The authors produced cDNA by 5'RACE using 10-nucleotide random UMIs. Each CDR3 protein gets one entry after TCRdb re-called the 5' RACE reads with MiXCR. The table lists approximately 100,000 distinct CDR3 sequences, 3.5% of them singletons, with around 6% in the top ten. The data were obtained in a study of neurological immune-mediated disorders. The germline V gene encodes CDR1 MGHRA and CDR2 YSYEKL. CDR3 length equals 17 residues. Losses at the gene ends were 1 base for V and 1 base for J; bases not matched to a gene: 7. Study findings and constraints: According to phylogenetic grouping, one related-CDR3 cluster, a possible signature, contained the repertoires of 18 of 34 multiple sclerosis patients. There was no clinical or MRI feature that was associated with the multiple sclerosis repertoire cluster. The greatest TCR clonal expansion appeared in HTLV-1-associated myelopathy and the smallest, falling below healthy controls, in multiple sclerosis.

Sequenced input: PBMCs. This sequence originates from a young woman with multiple sclerosis. The V gene is TRBV4-1, the J gene TRBJ2-5, with 9 bases lining up with TRBD2. The CDR3 nucleotides read TGCGCCAGCAGCCAAGTAACGAGCGGGGGGCTCCAAGAGACCCAGTACTTC. This sequence encodes CASSQVTSGGLQETQYF.